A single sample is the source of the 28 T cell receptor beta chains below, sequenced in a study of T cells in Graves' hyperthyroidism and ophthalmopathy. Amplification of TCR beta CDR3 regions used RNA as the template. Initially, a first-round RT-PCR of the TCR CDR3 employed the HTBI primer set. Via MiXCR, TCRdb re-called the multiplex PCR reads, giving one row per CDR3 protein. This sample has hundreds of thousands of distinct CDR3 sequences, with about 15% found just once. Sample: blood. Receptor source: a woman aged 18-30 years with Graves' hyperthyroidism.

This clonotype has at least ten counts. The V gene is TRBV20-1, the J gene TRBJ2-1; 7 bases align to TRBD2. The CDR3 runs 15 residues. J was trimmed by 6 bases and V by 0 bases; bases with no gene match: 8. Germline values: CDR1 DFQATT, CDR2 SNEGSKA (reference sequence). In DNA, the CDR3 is TGCAGTGCTAGAGATATTCGAGCGGGGCTCAATGAGCAGTTCTTC. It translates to CSARDIRAGLNEQFF.

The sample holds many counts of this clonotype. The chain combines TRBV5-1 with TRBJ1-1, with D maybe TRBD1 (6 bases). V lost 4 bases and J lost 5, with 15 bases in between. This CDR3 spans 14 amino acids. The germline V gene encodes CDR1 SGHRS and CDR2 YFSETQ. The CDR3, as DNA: TGCGCCAGCAGCCCGAGGGGGGCGAAGACTGAAGCTTTCTTT. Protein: CASSPRGAKTEAFF.

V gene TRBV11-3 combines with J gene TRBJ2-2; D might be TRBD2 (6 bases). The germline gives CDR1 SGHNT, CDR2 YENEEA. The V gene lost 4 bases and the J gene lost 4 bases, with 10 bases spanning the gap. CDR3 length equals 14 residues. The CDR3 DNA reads TGTGCCAGCAGCTCGGGAGTTCTCACCGGGGAGCTGTTTTTT. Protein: CASSSGVLTGELFF.

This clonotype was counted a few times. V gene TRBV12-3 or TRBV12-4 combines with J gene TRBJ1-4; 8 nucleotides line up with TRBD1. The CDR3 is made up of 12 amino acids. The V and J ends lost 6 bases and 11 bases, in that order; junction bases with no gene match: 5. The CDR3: CASSIGQGKLFF. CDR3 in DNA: TGTGCCAGCAGCATAGGACAGGGCAAACTGTTTTTT.

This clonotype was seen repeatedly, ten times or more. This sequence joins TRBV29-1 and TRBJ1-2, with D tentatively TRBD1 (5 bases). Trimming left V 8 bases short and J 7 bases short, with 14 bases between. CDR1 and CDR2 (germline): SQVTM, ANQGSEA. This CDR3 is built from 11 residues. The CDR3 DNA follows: TGCAGCACCCGTGAGGGGTTTGGCTACACCTTC. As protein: CSTREGFGYTF.

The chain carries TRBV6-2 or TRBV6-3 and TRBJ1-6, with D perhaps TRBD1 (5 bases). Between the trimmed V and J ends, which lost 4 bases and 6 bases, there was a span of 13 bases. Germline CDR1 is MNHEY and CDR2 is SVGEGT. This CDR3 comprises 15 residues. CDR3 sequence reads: CASSSGTGFNSPLHF. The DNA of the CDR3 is TGTGCCAGCAGTTCGGGGACGGGATTTAATTCACCCCTCCACTTT.

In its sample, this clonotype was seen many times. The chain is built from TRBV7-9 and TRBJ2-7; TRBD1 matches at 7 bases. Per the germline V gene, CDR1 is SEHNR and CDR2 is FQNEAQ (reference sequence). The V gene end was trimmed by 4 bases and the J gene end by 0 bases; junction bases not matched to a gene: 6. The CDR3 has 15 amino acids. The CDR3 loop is CASSYDRVSSYEQYF. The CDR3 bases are TGTGCCAGCAGCTACGACAGGGTGAGCTCCTACGAGCAGTACTTC.

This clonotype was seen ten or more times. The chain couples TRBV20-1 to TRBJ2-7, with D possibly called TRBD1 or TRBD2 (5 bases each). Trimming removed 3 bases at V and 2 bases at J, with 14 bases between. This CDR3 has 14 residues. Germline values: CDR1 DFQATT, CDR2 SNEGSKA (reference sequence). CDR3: CSASRAGTAYEQYF. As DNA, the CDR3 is TGCAGTGCTAGCCGCGCCGGGACCGCCTACGAGCAGTACTTC.

This chain's CDR3 is CASSFLGRGKTGELFF. The DNA for the CDR3 is TGTGCCAGCAGCTTTCTCGGGCGAGGGAAGACCGGGGAGCTGTTTTTT. The chain couples TRBV7-9 to TRBJ2-2, with TRBD2 as a possible D gene (5 bases). There are 16 residues in the CDR3. Trimming pared 3 bases from V and 5 bases from J, leaving 16 bases between. CDR1 and CDR2 (germline): SEHNR, FQNEAQ (reference sequence).

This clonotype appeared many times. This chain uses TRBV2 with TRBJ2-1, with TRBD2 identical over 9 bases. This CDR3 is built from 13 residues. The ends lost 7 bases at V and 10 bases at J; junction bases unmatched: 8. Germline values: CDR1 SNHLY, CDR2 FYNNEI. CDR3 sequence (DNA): TGTGCCAGCACCGGCGGGAGGGGCAGGGAGCAGTTCTTC. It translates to CASTGGRGREQFF.

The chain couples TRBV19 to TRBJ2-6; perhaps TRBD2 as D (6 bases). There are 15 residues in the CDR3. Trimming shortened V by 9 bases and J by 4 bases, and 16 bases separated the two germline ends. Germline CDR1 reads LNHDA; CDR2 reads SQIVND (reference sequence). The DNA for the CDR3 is TGTGCCAGCCGCGGCGGGGACTCAGGGGCCAACGTCCTGACTTTC. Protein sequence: CASRGGDSGANVLTF.

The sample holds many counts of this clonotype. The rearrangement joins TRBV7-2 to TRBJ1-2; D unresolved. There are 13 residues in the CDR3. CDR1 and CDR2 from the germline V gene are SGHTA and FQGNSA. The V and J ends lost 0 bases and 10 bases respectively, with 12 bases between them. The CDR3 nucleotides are TGTGCCAGCAGCTTAGCGACGGGTTTCGACTACACCTTC. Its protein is CASSLATGFDYTF. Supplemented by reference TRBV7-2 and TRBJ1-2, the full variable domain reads GAGVSQSPSNKVTEKGKDVELRCDPISGHTALYWYRQSLGQGLEFLIYFQGNSAPDKSGLPSDRFSAERTGGSVSTLTIQRTQQEDSAVYLCASSLATGFDYTFGSGTRLTVV.

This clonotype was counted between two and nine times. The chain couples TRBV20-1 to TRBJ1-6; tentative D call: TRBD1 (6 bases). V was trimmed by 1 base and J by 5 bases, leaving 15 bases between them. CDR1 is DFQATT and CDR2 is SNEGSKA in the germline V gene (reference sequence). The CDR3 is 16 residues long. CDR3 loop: CSARGPGGRDNSPLHF. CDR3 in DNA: TGCAGTGCTAGAGGTCCGGGGGGCCGAGATAATTCACCCCTCCACTTT.

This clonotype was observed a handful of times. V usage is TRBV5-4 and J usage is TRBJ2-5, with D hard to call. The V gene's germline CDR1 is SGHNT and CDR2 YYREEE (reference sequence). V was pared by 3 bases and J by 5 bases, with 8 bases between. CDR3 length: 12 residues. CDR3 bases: TGTGCCAGCAGCTCAAACGATGAGACCCAGTACTTC. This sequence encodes CASSSNDETQYF.

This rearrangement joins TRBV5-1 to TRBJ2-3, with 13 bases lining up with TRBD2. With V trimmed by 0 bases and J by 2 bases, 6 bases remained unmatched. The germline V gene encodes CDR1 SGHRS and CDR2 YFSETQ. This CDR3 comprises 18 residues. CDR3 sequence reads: CASSLASGLAGYTDTQYF. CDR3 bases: TGCGCCAGCAGCTTGGCCTCGGGACTAGCGGGATACACAGATACGCAGTATTTT. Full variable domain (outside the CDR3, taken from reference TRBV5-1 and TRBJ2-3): KAGVTQTPRYLIKTRGQQVTLSCSPISGHRSVSWYQQTPGQGLQFLFEYFSETQRNKGNFPGRFSGRQFSNSRSEMNVSTLELGDSALYLCASSLASGLAGYTDTQYFGPGTRLTVL.

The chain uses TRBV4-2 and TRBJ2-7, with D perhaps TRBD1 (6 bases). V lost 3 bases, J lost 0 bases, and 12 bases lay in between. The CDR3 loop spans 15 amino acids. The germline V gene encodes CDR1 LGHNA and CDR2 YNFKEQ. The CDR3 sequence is CASSQGTGYSYEQYF. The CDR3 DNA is TGTGCCAGCAGCCAGGGCACAGGGTACTCCTACGAGCAGTACTTC.

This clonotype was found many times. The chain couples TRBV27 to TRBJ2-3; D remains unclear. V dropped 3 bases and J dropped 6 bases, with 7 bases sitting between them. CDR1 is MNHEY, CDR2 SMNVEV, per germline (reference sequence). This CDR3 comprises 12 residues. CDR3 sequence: CASSFVGDTQYF. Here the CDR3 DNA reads TGTGCCAGCAGTTTTGTTGGGGATACGCAGTATTTT.

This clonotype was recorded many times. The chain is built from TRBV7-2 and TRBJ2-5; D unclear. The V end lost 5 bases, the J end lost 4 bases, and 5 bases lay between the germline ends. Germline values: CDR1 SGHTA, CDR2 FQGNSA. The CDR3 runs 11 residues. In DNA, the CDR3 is TGTGCCAGCAGCGCCAGAGAGACCCAGTACTTC. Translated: CASSARETQYF.

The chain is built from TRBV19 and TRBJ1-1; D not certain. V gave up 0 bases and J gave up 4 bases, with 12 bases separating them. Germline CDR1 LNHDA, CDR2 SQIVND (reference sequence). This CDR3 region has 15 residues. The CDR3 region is CASSIDTAGSTEAFF. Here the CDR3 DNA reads TGTGCCAGTAGTATAGATACCGCCGGGTCCACTGAAGCTTTCTTT.

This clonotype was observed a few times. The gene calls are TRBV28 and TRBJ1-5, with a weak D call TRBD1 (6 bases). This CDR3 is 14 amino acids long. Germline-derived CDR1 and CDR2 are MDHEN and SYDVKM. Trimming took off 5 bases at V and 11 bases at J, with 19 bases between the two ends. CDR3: CASSTGGGAGAQHF. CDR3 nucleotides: TGTGCCAGCAGTACCGGGGGGGGGGCGGGGGCCCAGCATTTT. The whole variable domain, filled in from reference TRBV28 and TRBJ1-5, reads DVKVTQSSRYLVKRTGEKVFLECVQDMDHENMFWYRQDPGLGLRLIYFSYDVKMKEKGDIPEGYSVSREKKERFSLILESASTNQTSMYLCASSTGGGAGAQHFGDGTRLSIL.

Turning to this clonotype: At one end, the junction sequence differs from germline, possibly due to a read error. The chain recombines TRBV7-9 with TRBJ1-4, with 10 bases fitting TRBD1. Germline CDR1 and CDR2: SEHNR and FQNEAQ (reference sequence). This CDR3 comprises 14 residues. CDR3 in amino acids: CANSLGQGREKLFF. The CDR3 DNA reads TGTGCCAACAGCTTGGGACAGGGGCGTGAAAAACTGTTTTTT.

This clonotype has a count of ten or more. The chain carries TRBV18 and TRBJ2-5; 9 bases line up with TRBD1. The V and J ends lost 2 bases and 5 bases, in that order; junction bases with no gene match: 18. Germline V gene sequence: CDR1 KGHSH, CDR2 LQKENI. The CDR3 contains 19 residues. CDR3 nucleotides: TGTGCCAGCTCACCAATCAAGGGACAGGGCCGCCCTATACGGGAGACCCAGTACTTC. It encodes CASSPIKGQGRPIRETQYF.

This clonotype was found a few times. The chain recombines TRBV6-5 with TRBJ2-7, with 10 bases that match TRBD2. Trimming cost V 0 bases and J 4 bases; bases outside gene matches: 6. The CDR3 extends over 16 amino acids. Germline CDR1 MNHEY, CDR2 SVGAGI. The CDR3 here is CASSYSWLAGDYEQYF. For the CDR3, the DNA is TGTGCCAGCAGTTACTCGTGGCTAGCGGGAGATTACGAGCAGTACTTC.

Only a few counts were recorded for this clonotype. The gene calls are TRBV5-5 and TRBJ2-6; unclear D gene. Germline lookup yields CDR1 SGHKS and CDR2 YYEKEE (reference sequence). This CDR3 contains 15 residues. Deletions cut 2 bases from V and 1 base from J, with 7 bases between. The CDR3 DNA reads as TGTGCCAGCAGCTTTGGGGATTCTGGGGCCAACGTCCTGACTTTC. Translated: CASSFGDSGANVLTF.

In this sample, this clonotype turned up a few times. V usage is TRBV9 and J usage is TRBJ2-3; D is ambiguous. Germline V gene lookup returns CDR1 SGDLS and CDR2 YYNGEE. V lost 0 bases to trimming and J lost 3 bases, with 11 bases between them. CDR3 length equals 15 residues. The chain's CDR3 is CASSVESRTTDTQYF. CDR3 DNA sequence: TGTGCCAGCAGCGTAGAATCAAGGACGACAGATACGCAGTATTTT.

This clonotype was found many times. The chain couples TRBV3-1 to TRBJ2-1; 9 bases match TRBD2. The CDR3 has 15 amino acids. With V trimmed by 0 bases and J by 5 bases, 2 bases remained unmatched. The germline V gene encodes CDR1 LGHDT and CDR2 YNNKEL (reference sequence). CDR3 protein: CASSQEGLAHNEQFF. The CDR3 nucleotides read TGTGCCAGCAGCCAAGAGGGACTAGCCCACAATGAGCAGTTCTTC.

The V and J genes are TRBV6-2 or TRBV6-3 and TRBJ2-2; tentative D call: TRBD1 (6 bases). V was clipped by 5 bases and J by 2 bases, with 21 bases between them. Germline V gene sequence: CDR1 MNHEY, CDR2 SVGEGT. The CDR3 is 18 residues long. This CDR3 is CASSPWNRESINTGELFF. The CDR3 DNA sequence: TGTGCCAGCAGTCCCTGGAACAGGGAGAGCATAAACACCGGGGAGCTGTTTTTT.

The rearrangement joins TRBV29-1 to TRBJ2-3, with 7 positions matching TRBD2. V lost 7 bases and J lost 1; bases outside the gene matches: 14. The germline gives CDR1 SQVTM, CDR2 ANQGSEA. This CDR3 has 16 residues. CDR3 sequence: CSAGTTSGARTDTQYF. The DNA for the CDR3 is TGCAGCGCTGGGACTACCTCAGGAGCTCGCACAGATACGCAGTATTTT.